This T cell receptor (beta chain) was observed in a study of Ad26.COV2.S vaccination and SARS-CoV-2 variants. Concerning this clone: The antigen is not known.

Documented treatment: about 20 received Ad26.COV2.S at low or high dose, single or two shots; about 5 received placebo; per-sample allocation not given. The investigators took samples on day 63 after the first vaccine or placebo injection. In Boston, the donor was an adult between 18-55 years of age. What was given as vaccine was an Ad26 vector encoding Wuhan-strain SARS-CoV-2 spike. Assay: immunoSEQ multiplex PCR; the TCRdb copy retains only in-frame clones and omits some. The sample includes roughly 300,000 clones, about 88% of them seen just once. Study-wide points: People who got the vaccine had more spike-specific TCR breadth than people who got placebo.

The CDR3 contains 14 residues. V lost 3 bases to trimming and J lost 3 bases, with 13 bases between them. Germline-derived CDR1 and CDR2 are SGDLS and YYNGEE. Sequencing used peripheral blood, obtained in a trial of Ad26.COV2.S vaccine versus placebo. This receptor was taken from a person between 18 and 65 years old who received the Ad26.COV2.S COVID-19 vaccine or a placebo. The genes are TRBV9 and TRBJ2-7; either TRBD1 or TRBD2 may fit D (5 bases each). CDR3 coding DNA: TGTGCCAGCAGCGCCTCCGGGACGAACTACGAGCAGTACTTC. This codes for CASSASGTNYEQYF.